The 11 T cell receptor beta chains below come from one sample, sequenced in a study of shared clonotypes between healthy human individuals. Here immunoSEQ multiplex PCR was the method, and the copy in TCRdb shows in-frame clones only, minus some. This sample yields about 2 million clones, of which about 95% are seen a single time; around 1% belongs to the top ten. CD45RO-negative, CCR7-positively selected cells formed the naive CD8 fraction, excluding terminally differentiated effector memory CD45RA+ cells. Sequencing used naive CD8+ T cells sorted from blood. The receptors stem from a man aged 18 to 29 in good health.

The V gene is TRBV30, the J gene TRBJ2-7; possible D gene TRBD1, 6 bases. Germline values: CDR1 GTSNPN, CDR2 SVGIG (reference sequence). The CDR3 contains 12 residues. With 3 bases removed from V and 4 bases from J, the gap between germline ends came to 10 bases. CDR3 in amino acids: CAWSEDRYEQYF. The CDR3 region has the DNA TGTGCCTGGAGCGAAGACAGGTACGAGCAGTACTTC.

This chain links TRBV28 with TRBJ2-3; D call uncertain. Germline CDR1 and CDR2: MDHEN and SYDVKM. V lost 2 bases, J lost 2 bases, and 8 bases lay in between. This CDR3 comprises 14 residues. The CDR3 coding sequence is TGTGCCAGCAGTTTACTCCTCGTCACAGATACGCAGTATTTT. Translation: CASSLLLVTDTQYF.

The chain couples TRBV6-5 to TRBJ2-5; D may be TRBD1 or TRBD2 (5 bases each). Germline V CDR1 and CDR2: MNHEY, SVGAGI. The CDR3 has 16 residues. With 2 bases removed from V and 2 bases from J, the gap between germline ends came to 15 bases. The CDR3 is CASSYGAGGEQETQYF. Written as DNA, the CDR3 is TGTGCCAGCAGTTACGGGGCGGGTGGAGAACAAGAGACCCAGTACTTC.

In DNA, the CDR3 is TGTGCCAGCAGTTGGTACAGGGGCGAAAACTATGGCTACACCTTC. It yields the protein CASSWYRGENYGYTF. This chain connects TRBV28 to TRBJ1-2; 7 bases map to TRBD1. V trimming: 4 bases; J trimming: 2 bases; junction bases outside the gene matches: 7. The germline gives CDR1 MDHEN, CDR2 SYDVKM. This CDR3 has 15 amino acids.

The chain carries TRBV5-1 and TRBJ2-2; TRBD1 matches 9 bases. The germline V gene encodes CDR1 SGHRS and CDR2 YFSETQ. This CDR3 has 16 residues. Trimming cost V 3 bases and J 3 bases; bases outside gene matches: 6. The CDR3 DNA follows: TGCGCCAGCAGCTACCTAGGGACAGGGTACACCGGGGAGCTGTTTTTT. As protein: CASSYLGTGYTGELFF.

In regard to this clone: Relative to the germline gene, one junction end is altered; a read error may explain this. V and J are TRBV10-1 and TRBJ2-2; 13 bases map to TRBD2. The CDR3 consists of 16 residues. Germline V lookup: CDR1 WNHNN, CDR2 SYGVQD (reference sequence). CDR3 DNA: TGCGCCAGCGGTGAGGGACTAGCGGGATTCACCGGGGAGCTGTTTTTT. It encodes CASGEGLAGFTGELFF.

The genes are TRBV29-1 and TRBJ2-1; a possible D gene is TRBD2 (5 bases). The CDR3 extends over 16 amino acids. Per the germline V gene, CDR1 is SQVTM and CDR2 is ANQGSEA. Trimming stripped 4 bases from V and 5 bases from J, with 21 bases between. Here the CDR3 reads CSVGPLLAGVDNEQFF. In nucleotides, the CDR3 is TGCAGCGTTGGCCCCCTGCTAGCTGGGGTTGACAATGAGCAGTTCTTC.

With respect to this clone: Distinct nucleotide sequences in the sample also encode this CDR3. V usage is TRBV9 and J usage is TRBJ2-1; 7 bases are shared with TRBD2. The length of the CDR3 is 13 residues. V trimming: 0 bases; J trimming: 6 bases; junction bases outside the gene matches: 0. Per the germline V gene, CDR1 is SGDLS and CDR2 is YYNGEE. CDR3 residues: CASSVGGSNEQFF. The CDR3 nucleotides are TGTGCCAGCAGCGTAGGCGGGAGCAATGAGCAGTTCTTC.

The CDR3 sequence is CASSLGPGQGVTGELFF. The CDR3 DNA follows: TGTGCCAGCAGCTTAGGCCCGGGACAGGGGGTCACCGGGGAGCTGTTTTTT. V gene TRBV11-2 combines with J gene TRBJ2-2; 11 positions agree with TRBD1. The J segment lost 4 bases and the V segment lost 1 base, leaving 5 bases of the junction unmatched. This CDR3 contains 17 residues. The germline gives CDR1 SGHAT, CDR2 FQNNGV. Full variable domain (remainder filled in from reference TRBV11-2 and TRBJ2-2): EAGVAQSPRYKIIEKRQSVAFWCNPISGHATLYWYQQILGQGPKLLIQFQNNGVVDDSQLPKDRFSAERLKGVDSTLKIQPAKLEDSAVYLCASSLGPGQGVTGELFFGEGSRLTVL.

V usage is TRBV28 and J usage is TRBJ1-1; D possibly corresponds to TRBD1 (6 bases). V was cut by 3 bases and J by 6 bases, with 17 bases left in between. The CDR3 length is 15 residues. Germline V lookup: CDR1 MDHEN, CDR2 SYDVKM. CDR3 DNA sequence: TGTGCCAGCAGTTTCTGGGAGGGGGTGATGGCTGAAGCTTTCTTT. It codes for CASSFWEGVMAEAFF.

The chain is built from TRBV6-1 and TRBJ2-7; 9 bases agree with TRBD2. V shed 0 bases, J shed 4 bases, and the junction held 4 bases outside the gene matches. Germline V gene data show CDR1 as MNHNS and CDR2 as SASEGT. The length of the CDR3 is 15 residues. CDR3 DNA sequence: TGTGCCAGCAGTGAAGCTGGCGGGGGGGCTTACGAGCAGTACTTC. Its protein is CASSEAGGGAYEQYF.